The rows below give T cell receptor beta chains drawn from one sample of a study of blood T cell repertoires in COVID-19. Generated by immunoSEQ multiplex PCR, the TCRdb table keeps only in-frame clones and is missing some. The sample gives over 85,000 clones, about 86% of which show up once; less than 9% is in the top ten. Sequencing used peripheral blood. The receptor set was obtained from a man aged 55 to 70 with acute or convalescent COVID-19. CDR3s include the opening cysteine and the closing phenylalanine or tryptophan. A D gene is named only where the DNA matches it firmly. Only some rows state a clone size, as once, few, many or a class for expanded clones.

v_call,clone_size,j_call,d_call,cdr3_aa,cdr3_nt
TRBV19,NA,TRBJ2-2,NA,CASSIRVTGELFF,TGTGCCAGTAGTATACGGGTCACCGGGGAGCTGTTTTTT
TRBV7-8,NA,TRBJ1-5,NA,CASSLAPGNQPQHF,TGTGCCAGCAGCTTAGCCCCGGGCAATCAGCCCCAGCATTTT
TRBV6-6,NA,TRBJ1-1,TRBD1,CASRDRVGTEAFF,TGTGCCAGCAGGGACAGGGTCGGGACTGAAGCTTTCTTT
TRBV5-6,NA,TRBJ1-3,TRBD1,CASSRGQGISGNTIYF,TGTGCCAGCAGCCGGGGACAGGGTATCTCTGGAAACACCATATATTTT
TRBV7-8,NA,TRBJ1-3,NA,CASSFPGEGNTIYF,TGTGCCAGCAGCTTCCCGGGGGAGGGAAACACCATATATTTT
TRBV10-1,NA,TRBJ2-1,TRBD2,CASSDSGGGARNEQFF,TGCGCCAGCAGTGATTCGGGCGGGGGGGCGCGAAATGAGCAGTTCTTC
TRBV7-2,NA,TRBJ1-3,NA,CASSARTDGNTIYF,TGTGCCAGCAGCGCCCGGACAGATGGAAACACCATATATTTT
TRBV4-3,NA,TRBJ2-2,NA,CASSQEVQGTPGELFF,TGCGCCAGCAGCCAAGAGGTGCAGGGTACCCCCGGGGAGCTGTTTTTT
TRBV2,once,TRBJ1-1,NA,CASSDGSGFTEAFF,TGTGCCAGCAGTGATGGCTCTGGTTTTACTGAAGCTTTCTTT
TRBV9,NA,TRBJ2-1,TRBD2,CASSPDGTGGDEQFF,TGTGCCAGCAGCCCGGACGGGACGGGGGGAGATGAGCAGTTCTTC
TRBV28,NA,TRBJ1-2,NA,CASREGTGHYGYTF,TGTGCCAGCAGAGAAGGTACAGGACACTATGGCTACACCTTC
TRBV5-1,NA,TRBJ1-1,NA,CASSSTPGQSTEAFF,TGCGCCAGCAGCTCGACTCCGGGACAAAGCACTGAAGCTTTCTTT
TRBV9,few,TRBJ1-3,NA,CASSVAGQGNTIYF,TGTGCCAGCAGCGTAGCGGGACAAGGAAACACCATATATTTT
TRBV7-9,NA,TRBJ1-1,NA,CASSLEVTATEAFF,TGTGCCAGCAGCTTAGAGGTGACAGCCACTGAAGCTTTCTTT
TRBV19,NA,TRBJ1-2,TRBD1,CASSTDGTAPHGYTF,TGTGCCAGTAGTACGGACGGGACAGCACCACATGGCTACACCTTC
TRBV5-1,NA,TRBJ2-5,TRBD2,CASSLAPPSGSWYQETQYF,TGCGCCAGCAGCTTGGCCCCGCCTAGCGGGAGCTGGTACCAAGAGACCCAGTACTTC
TRBV5-1,NA,TRBJ2-1,TRBD2,CASSLPSGGTYNEQFF,TGCGCCAGCAGCTTGCCTTCGGGAGGCACCTACAATGAGCAGTTCTTC
TRBV7-9,NA,TRBJ1-1,TRBD1,CASSFYRGRTNTEAFF,TGTGCCAGCAGCTTCTACAGGGGGAGGACGAACACTGAAGCTTTCTTT
TRBV27,NA,TRBJ1-1,NA,CASSLLGRGSKAFF,TGTGCCAGCAGTTTACTTGGCAGGGGCTCGAAAGCTTTCTTT
TRBV29-1,NA,TRBJ1-2,NA,CSVDRLSGYTF,TGCAGCGTTGATCGGTTGAGTGGCTACACCTTC
TRBV19,NA,TRBJ1-1,NA,CASSTTRLAAEAFF,TGTGCCAGTAGTACAACAAGGCTAGCCGCTGAAGCTTTCTTT
TRBV27,few,TRBJ2-1,TRBD1,CASSLTGGPPYNEQFF,TGTGCCAGCAGTTTGACAGGGGGCCCTCCTTACAATGAGCAGTTCTTC
TRBV5-6,NA,TRBJ2-5,TRBD2,CASSFNVAGAETQYF,TGTGCCAGCAGCTTCAATGTAGCGGGAGCAGAGACCCAGTACTTC
TRBV24-1,NA,TRBJ1-4,TRBD1,CATSERGQGTTRGLFF,TGTGCCACCAGTGAACGTGGACAGGGGACGACTCGGGGACTGTTTTTT
TRBV6-1,NA,TRBJ1-3,NA,CASSERTAGNTIYF,TGTGCCAGCAGTGAACGCACAGCTGGAAACACCATATATTTT
TRBV3-1/TRBV3-2,NA,TRBJ1-1,NA,CASSQERLGDTEAFF,TGTGCCAGCAGCCAAGAAAGACTAGGAGACACTGAAGCTTTCTTT
TRBV28,NA,TRBJ2-7,NA,CASRFTSSYEQYF,TGTGCCAGCCGCTTCACGAGCTCCTACGAGCAGTACTTC
TRBV15,NA,TRBJ2-7,NA,CATSREYYEQYF,TGTGCCACCAGCAGAGAGTACTACGAGCAGTACTTC